This paragraph covers one T cell receptor (beta chain) sequence. Its specificity is not known. The table came from immunoSEQ multiplex PCR; TCRdb's copy has only in-frame clones and leaves some out. The sample lists around 19,000 clones; 91% were seen once. This sample was included in a study of T cells in localized non-small cell lung cancer. The study's findings and limits: Longer overall survival was seen with higher T cell density measured in blood. Uninvolved adjacent lung showed higher T cell clonality than tumor. Across samples, adjacent lung featured a median approximately 60 of the top 100 tumor clones. Sequence data derive from only one tumor region, so heterogeneity remains possible.

This CDR3 contains 15 residues. Germline CDR1 reads PRHDT; CDR2 reads FYEKMQ (reference sequence). Trimming at V came to 4 bases and at J to 15 bases, leaving 15 bases not matched to a gene. J is TRBJ1-6 and V is TRBV13, with TRBD1 matching 7 bases. The sample in question was peripheral blood, obtained before any cancer treatment. The sequence came from a woman aged 35 to 75 with stage I lung adenocarcinoma. This chain's CDR3 is CASSYGRQGVDLLHF. For the CDR3, the DNA is TGTGCCAGCAGCTACGGTAGGCAGGGGGTAGACCTCCTCCACTTT.